This passage covers 20 T cell receptor beta chains from one sample sequenced in a study of somatic mutations in cytotoxic T cells in rheumatoid arthritis. The data were produced by immunoSEQ multiplex PCR, yet TCRdb's version contains in-frame clones alone and is incomplete. The sample yields about 10,000 clones, 75% to 95% seen once. The sequencing input was CD8+ T cells sorted from blood. The receptors were sampled from a woman aged 18-35 years with rheumatoid arthritis.

The chain has TRBV9 and TRBJ2-1; 7 bases are shared with TRBD1. The CDR3 runs 15 residues. Trimming removed 3 bases from V and 3 bases from J; junction bases left unmatched: 6. The germline CDR1 and CDR2 sequences are SGDLS and YYNGEE. CDR3 DNA sequence: TGTGCCAGCAGCGGACAAACAGGGGTCTACAATGAGCAGTTCTTC. Protein product: CASSGQTGVYNEQFF.

This clone appeared a few times. The chain links TRBV10-3 to TRBJ1-5, with 7 bases aligning to TRBD1. The CDR3 extends over 15 amino acids. Germline V gene data show CDR1 as ENHRY and CDR2 as SYGVKD. V was pared by 2 bases and J by 4 bases, with 5 bases of the junction left unmatched. The CDR3 loop is CAISEGTDLNQPQHF. The CDR3 nucleotides are TGTGCCATCAGTGAGGGGACAGATCTTAATCAGCCCCAGCATTTT.

This rearrangement joins TRBV14 to TRBJ2-7; TRBD1 matches 7 bases. CDR1 SGHDN and CDR2 FVKESK come from the germline V gene. The CDR3 has 13 residues. The J segment lost 3 bases and the V segment lost 3 bases, leaving 2 bases of the junction unmatched. The CDR3 nucleotides are TGTGCCAGCAGCCAGCAGGGGGACTACGAGCAGTACTTC. This codes for CASSQQGDYEQYF. The complete variable domain, with remaining parts taken from reference TRBV14 and TRBJ2-7, reads EAGVTQFPSHSVIEKGQTVTLRCDPISGHDNLYWYRRVMGKEIKFLLHFVKESKQDESGMPNNRFLAERTGGTYSTLKVQPAELEDSGVYFCASSQQGDYEQYFGPGTRLTVT.

In its sample, this clone was seen once. DNA for the CDR3: TGTGCCGCGAGGGGCGGGAGAGGGACCGGCGAGCAGTACTTC. Translated: CAARGGRGTGEQYF. This chain uses TRBV2 with TRBJ2-7; 7 bases are shared with TRBD2. CDR1 is SNHLY, CDR2 FYNNEI, per germline. V dropped 11 bases and J dropped 6; count of bases not matched to a gene: 16. The CDR3 covers 14 residues.

The rearrangement joins TRBV10-1 to TRBJ2-1; 7 nucleotides line up with TRBD2. Germline CDR1 is WNHNN and CDR2 is SYGVQD (reference sequence). The CDR3 runs 15 residues. J was trimmed by 8 bases and V by 3 bases; bases with no gene match: 10. For the CDR3, the DNA is TGCGCCAGCAGTGATACTAGCGCCCCGTTGTATGAGCAGTTCTTC. Residues: CASSDTSAPLYEQFF.

The chain combines TRBV6-5 with TRBJ1-4, with 7 bases lining up with TRBD1. After removal of 6 bases from V and 6 bases from J, the junction contained 7 bases not matched to a gene. Germline lookup yields CDR1 MNHEY and CDR2 SVGAGI. The CDR3 has 14 residues. Here the CDR3 reads CASSPTGDYEKLFF. DNA for the CDR3: TGTGCCAGCAGCCCTACAGGGGACTATGAAAAACTGTTTTTT.

The DNA for the CDR3 is TGTGCCACCAGCAGAGTCCGGGAAGTCTCACGGAGGCTCTATGGCTACACCTTC. Protein sequence: CATSRVREVSRRLYGYTF. The chain couples TRBV15 to TRBJ1-2; D ambiguous. V lost 1 base to trimming and J lost 4 bases, with 22 bases between them. Germline V gene data show CDR1 as LNHNV and CDR2 as YYDKDF (reference sequence). There are 18 residues in the CDR3.

The V gene is TRBV2, the J gene TRBJ2-2; 8 bases match TRBD2. The CDR3 sequence is 14 residues long. The V segment lost 6 bases and the J segment 7 bases; nucleotides outside the gene matches: 7. In germline, CDR1 is SNHLY, CDR2 FYNNEI. The CDR3 spells CASSGSGTGGELFF. The CDR3 nucleotides read TGTGCCAGCAGCGGTAGCGGGACCGGCGGGGAGCTGTTTTTT. Full variable domain (outside the CDR3, taken from reference TRBV2 and TRBJ2-2): EPEVTQTPSHQVTQMGQEVILRCVPISNHLYFYWYRQILGQKVEFLVSFYNNEISEKSEIFDDQFSVERPDGSNFTLKIRSTKLEDSAMYFCASSGSGTGGELFFGEGSRLTVL.

The CDR3 is CASRVEAGVPIQYF. The CDR3 DNA follows: TGTGCCAGCAGGGTAGAAGCGGGAGTGCCCATTCAGTACTTC. This chain connects TRBV2 to TRBJ2-4, with 8 bases that match TRBD2. Germline V CDR1 and CDR2: SNHLY, FYNNEI. CDR3 length: 14 residues. V gave up 6 bases and J gave up 9 bases; unmatched junction bases: 10.

The V and J genes are TRBV27 and TRBJ2-1, with 9 bases that match TRBD2. Trimming cost V 7 bases and J 12 bases; bases outside gene matches: 19. Germline assignment: CDR1 MNHEY and CDR2 SMNVEV (reference sequence). The length of the CDR3 is 16 residues. CDR3 loop: CASTPVPASGKVSQFF. The CDR3 DNA reads TGTGCCAGCACGCCCGTACCCGCTAGCGGGAAGGTATCGCAGTTCTTC.

The rearrangement uses TRBV11-1 and TRBJ2-7; possibly TRBD1 for D (6 bases). Germline values: CDR1 SGHAT, CDR2 FQDESV (reference sequence). V was pared by 8 bases and J by 4 bases, with 21 bases between. This CDR3 is built from 15 residues. The CDR3 loop reads CASRSDSNKGYEQYF. DNA for the CDR3: TGTGCCAGCCGATCGGACAGTAATAAAGGGTACGAGCAGTACTTC.

This chain uses TRBV28 with TRBJ2-1; TRBD2 matches 7 bases. This CDR3 contains 14 residues. The germline CDR1 and CDR2 sequences are MDHEN and SYDVKM. The ends lost 2 bases at V and 8 bases at J; junction bases unmatched: 6. The CDR3 DNA follows: TGTGCCAGCAGTTTACGAGGGAGGGCCGATGAGCAGTTCTTC. This sequence encodes CASSLRGRADEQFF.

This chain joins TRBV7-6 and TRBJ2-2; TRBD2 matches 9 bases. The germline V gene encodes CDR1 SGHVS and CDR2 FNYEAQ. V trimming: 5 bases; J trimming: 4 bases; junction bases outside the gene matches: 5. This CDR3 has 15 residues. The DNA for the CDR3 is TGTGCCAGCAGCCCGAGCGGGGGGCGCACCGGGGAGCTGTTTTTT. It translates to CASSPSGGRTGELFF.

V is TRBV6-5 and J is TRBJ1-1; D call uncertain. CDR1 is MNHEY, CDR2 SVGAGI, per germline. Trimming took 6 bases from V and 2 from J, leaving 10 bases between them. The CDR3 runs to 13 residues. The CDR3 coding sequence is TGTGCCAGCAGCCTAGGCTCCAACACTGAAGCTTTCTTT. The encoded protein is CASSLGSNTEAFF.

This clone was observed a handful of times. The chain recombines TRBV29-1 with TRBJ1-2; D is ambiguous. From germline, CDR1 is SQVTM and CDR2 ANQGSEA. Trimming removed 0 bases at V and 4 bases at J, with 12 bases between. The CDR3 runs to 14 residues. The CDR3 here is CSVEDGGLGYGYTF. CDR3 coding DNA: TGCAGCGTTGAAGATGGAGGGCTCGGCTATGGCTACACCTTC.

The CDR3 bases are TGTGCCAGCAGCCACACCAATGAGCAGTTCTTC. Amino acids: CASSHTNEQFF. V and J are TRBV5-4 and TRBJ2-1; D gene ambiguous. Looked up from germline, CDR1 is SGHNT and CDR2 is YYREEE (reference sequence). The CDR3 length is 11 residues. Deletions cut 4 bases from V and 6 bases from J, with 5 bases between.

This chain links TRBV7-3 with TRBJ2-5; 11 nucleotides match TRBD2. The CDR3 loop spans 14 amino acids. With 6 bases clipped from V and 4 bases from J, the junction kept 4 bases outside the gene matches. Germline V gives CDR1 SGHTA, CDR2 FQGTGA. This chain's CDR3 is CASSLAGGGETQYF. The CDR3 DNA sequence: TGTGCCAGCAGTCTAGCGGGAGGAGGAGAGACCCAGTACTTC.

This chain joins TRBV11-2 and TRBJ1-1; no clear D gene. V lost 5 bases and J 0 bases, leaving 10 bases between the germline ends. Germline loops: CDR1 SGHAT, CDR2 FQNNGV. The CDR3 contains 14 residues. In DNA form, the CDR3 reads TGTGCCAGCAGCCTGGCTCCCATGAACACTGAAGCTTTCTTT. Its translation: CASSLAPMNTEAFF.

The chain employs TRBV15 and TRBJ2-5; weak D call: TRBD2 (5 bases). The J call may not be correct, given that the DNA end is closer to TRBJ2-7. Germline V lookup: CDR1 LNHNV, CDR2 YYDKDF (reference sequence). The CDR3 has 13 amino acids. The CDR3 region has the DNA TGTGCCACCAGCAGAGGACGGGACTACGAGCAGTACTTC. As protein: CATSRGRDYEQYF.

The genes are TRBV5-1 and TRBJ2-3; 14 bases fit TRBD2. Unmatched junction bases numbered 9, after V lost 2 bases and J lost 4 bases. CDR1 and CDR2 from the germline V gene are SGHRS and YFSETQ. The length of the CDR3 is 18 residues. CDR3 sequence reads: CASSFGTSGGAPADTQYF. In nucleotides, the CDR3 is TGCGCCAGCAGCTTTGGGACTAGCGGGGGCGCTCCCGCAGATACGCAGTATTTT.